This T cell receptor (beta chain) originates from a study of T cell repertoires in cytomegalovirus infection. The CDR3 is 15 amino acids. Trimming took 6 bases from V and 1 from J, leaving 13 bases between them. Germline V gene lookup returns CDR1 ENHRY and CDR2 SYGVKD. TCRdb passed the reads through MiXCR, listing each CDR3 protein once. The table records 630,000 or so distinct CDR3 sequences, roughly 24% of them present only once. This rearrangement joins TRBV10-3 to TRBJ1-3, with D possibly matching TRBD1 (6 bases). The sequencing input was CD8+ T cells from PBMCs. The TCR comes from a human donor in good health (CMV status not recorded). Some clones in this sample may be carry-over from other donors' samples. CDR3 sequence (DNA): TGTGCCATCAGAACCGGGGGCGAGTCTGGAAACACCATATATTTT. Translated, it gives CAIRTGGESGNTIYF.